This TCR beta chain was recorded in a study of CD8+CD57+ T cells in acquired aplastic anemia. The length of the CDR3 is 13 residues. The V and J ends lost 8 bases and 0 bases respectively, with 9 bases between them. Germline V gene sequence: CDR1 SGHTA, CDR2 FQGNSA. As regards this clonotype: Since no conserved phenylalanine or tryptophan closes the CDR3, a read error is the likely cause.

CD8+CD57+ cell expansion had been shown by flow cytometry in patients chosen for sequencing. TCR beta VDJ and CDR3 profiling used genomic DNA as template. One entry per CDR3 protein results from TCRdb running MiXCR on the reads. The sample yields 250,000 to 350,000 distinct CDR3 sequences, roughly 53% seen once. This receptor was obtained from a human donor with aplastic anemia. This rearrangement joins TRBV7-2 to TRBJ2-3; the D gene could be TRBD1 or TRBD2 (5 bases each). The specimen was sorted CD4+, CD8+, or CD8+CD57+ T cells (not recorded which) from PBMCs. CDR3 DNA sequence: TGTGCCAGCGGGACGTTTAGCACAGATACGCAGTATCTT. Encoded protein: CASGTFSTDTQYL.